What follows is one T cell receptor (beta chain) and its context. Its antigen is still unknown. This sample is part of a study of cytomegalovirus exposure and HLA in healthy donors. Study details: There were 75 million to 95 million unique TCRs (from HLA-typed donors) in an early data release.

Findings of the study overall: Being productive about 87% or about 30% of the time was typical of most TCR beta V segments in an earlier analysis. Compared with the roughly 730-donor mean, an Asian-associated ancestry cluster reportedly had fewer N-insertions, according to a later analysis.

Per germline, CDR1 MNHEY and CDR2 SMNVEV (reference sequence). Trimming removed 6 bases from V and 2 bases from J; junction bases left unmatched: 3. The CDR3 sequence is 14 residues long. The PCR contained 60 Vbeta and 13 Jbeta primers. Assay used: immunoSEQ multiplex PCR; TCRdb lists only in-frame clones, some missing. The top ten hold 0.63% of the sample, which has 200,000 to 250,000 clones, just over 75% seen once. The chain recombines TRBV27 with TRBJ1-2; 10 bases line up with TRBD1. This sequence was found in a young man in good health and CMV-seronegative. Specimen: PBMCs. Written as DNA, the CDR3 is TGTGCCAGCAGCCCGGGACAGGGGAACTATGGCTACACCTTC. It is translated as CASSPGQGNYGYTF.